The clone carrying this T cell receptor (beta chain) was found a few times. This sample is drawn from a study of blood T cell repertoires in COVID-19. At the level of the study: Acute and convalescent COVID-19 specimens originated in the United States, Italy and Spain. Nucleic acid was either cDNA or gDNA, and it came from T cells, B-cell-depleted T cells, or PBMCs.

Original methodology: Reference gene primer amplification yielded estimated nucleated cell counts. The assay was immunoSEQ multiplex PCR, and TCRdb's table has in-frame clones only and misses some. From that table come the V and J calls and clone size; the DNA was used to work out D and trimming. The sample has around 150,000 clones, 65% to 85% seen once. Germline CDR1 reads SGHNT; CDR2 reads YENEEA. Trimming took off 2 bases at V and 9 bases at J, with 12 bases between the two ends. This CDR3 contains 13 residues. The sequencing input was peripheral blood. The source of this sequence is a man between 60 and 75 years old with active or convalescent COVID-19. This chain links TRBV11-3 with TRBJ2-3; a possible D gene is TRBD1 (6 bases). The CDR3 spells CASSLSRGLTQYF. DNA for the CDR3: TGTGCCAGCAGCTTATCTAGGGGGTTGACGCAGTATTTT.